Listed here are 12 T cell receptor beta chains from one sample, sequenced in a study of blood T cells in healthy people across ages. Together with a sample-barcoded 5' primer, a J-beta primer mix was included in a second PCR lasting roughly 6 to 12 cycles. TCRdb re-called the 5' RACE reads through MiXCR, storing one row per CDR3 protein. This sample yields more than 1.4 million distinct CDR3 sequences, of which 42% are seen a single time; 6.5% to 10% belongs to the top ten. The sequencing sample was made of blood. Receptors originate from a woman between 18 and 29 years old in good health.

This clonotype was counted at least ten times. The CDR3 is CSVGVSSYEQYF. CDR3 bases: TGCAGCGTAGGGGTAAGCTCCTACGAGCAGTACTTC. The chain employs TRBV29-1 and TRBJ2-7; D possibly corresponds to TRBD1 (5 bases). In germline, CDR1 is SQVTM, CDR2 ANQGSEA. This CDR3 region has 12 residues. Trimming removed 6 bases from V and 0 bases from J, with 9 bases in between.

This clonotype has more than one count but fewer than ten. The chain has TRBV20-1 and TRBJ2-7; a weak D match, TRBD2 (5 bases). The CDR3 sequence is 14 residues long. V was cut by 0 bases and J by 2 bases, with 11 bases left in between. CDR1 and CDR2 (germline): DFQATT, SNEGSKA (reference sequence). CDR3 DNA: TGCAGTGCTAGAGATCTGGGGAGAGCCTACGAGCAGTACTTC. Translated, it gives CSARDLGRAYEQYF.

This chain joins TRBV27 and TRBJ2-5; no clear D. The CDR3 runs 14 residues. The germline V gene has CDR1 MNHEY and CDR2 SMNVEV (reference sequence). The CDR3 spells CATQFIALNGEQYF. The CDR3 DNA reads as TGTGCAACACAGTTTATAGCCTTGAACGGTGAGCAGTACTTC.

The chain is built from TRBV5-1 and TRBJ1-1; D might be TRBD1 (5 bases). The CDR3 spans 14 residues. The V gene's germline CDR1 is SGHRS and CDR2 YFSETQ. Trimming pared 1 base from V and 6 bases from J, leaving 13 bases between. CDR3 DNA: TGCGCCAGCAGCTTGACTCCAGGGAAGGCTGAAGCTTTCTTT. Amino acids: CASSLTPGKAEAFF.

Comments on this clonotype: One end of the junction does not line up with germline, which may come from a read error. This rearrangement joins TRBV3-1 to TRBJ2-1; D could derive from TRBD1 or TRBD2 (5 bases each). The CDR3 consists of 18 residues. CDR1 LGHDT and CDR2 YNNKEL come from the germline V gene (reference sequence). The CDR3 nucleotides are TGTGTCAGCAGCCAAGTTCTGGGGGAGCCGAGCTCCTACAATGAGCAGTTCTTC. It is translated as CVSSQVLGEPSSYNEQFF.

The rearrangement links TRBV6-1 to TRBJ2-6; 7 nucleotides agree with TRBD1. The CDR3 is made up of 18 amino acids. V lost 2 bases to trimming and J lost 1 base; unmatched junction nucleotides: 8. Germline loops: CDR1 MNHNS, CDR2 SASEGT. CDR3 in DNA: TGTGCCAGCAGTGAACTGACAGGGAGCTGGTCTGGGGCCAACGTCCTGACTTTC. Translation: CASSELTGSWSGANVLTF.

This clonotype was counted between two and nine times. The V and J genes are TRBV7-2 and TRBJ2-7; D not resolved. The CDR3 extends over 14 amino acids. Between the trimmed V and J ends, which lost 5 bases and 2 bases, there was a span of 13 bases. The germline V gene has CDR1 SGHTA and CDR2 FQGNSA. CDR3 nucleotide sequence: TGTGCCAGCAGCCCAGATGGGGTCCCCTACGAGCAGTACTTC. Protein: CASSPDGVPYEQYF. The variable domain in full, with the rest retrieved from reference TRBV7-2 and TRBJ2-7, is GAGVSQSPSNKVTEKGKDVELRCDPISGHTALYWYRQSLGQGLEFLIYFQGNSAPDKSGLPSDRFSAERTGGSVSTLTIQRTQQEDSAVYLCASSPDGVPYEQYFGPGTRLTVT.

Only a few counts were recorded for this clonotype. CDR3 in DNA: TGCAGCGTGGTGACAGGCTTCTCCTACGAGCAGTACTTC. Protein: CSVVTGFSYEQYF. This chain connects TRBV29-1 to TRBJ2-7; D might be TRBD1 (6 bases). V was trimmed by 6 bases and J by 0 bases, leaving 12 bases between them. From germline, CDR1 is SQVTM and CDR2 ANQGSEA. The CDR3 runs 13 residues.

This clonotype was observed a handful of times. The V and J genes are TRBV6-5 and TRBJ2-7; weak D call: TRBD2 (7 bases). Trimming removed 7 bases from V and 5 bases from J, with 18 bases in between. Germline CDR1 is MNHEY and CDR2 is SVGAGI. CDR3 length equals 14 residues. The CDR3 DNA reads TGTGCCAGCACCAAACGAGGGGGGGCGAACGAGCAGTACTTC. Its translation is CASTKRGGANEQYF.

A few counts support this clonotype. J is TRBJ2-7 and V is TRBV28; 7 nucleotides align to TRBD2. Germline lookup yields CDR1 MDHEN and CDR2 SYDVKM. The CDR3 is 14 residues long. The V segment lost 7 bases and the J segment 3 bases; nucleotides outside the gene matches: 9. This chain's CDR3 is CASTMGGNFYEQYF. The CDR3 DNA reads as TGTGCCAGCACCATGGGAGGGAATTTCTACGAGCAGTACTTC.

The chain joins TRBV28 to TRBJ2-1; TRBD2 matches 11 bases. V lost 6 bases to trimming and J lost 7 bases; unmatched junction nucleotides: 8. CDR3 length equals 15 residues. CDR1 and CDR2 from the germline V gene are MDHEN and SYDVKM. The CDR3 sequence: CASRLSGGAWNEQFF. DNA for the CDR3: TGTGCCAGCAGACTTAGCGGGGGGGCCTGGAATGAGCAGTTCTTC.

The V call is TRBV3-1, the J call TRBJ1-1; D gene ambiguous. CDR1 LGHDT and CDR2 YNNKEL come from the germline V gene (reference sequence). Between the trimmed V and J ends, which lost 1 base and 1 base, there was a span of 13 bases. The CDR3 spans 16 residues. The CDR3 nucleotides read TGTGCCAGCAGCCAAGGGGCAGCGCGTCGGAACACTGAAGCTTTCTTT. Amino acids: CASSQGAARRNTEAFF.